This T cell receptor (beta chain) was observed in a study of blood T cell repertoires in COVID-19. This table comes from immunoSEQ multiplex PCR, and its TCRdb copy is limited to in-frame clones, with some not included. The sample has hundreds of thousands of clones, roughly 86% seen once. The germline V gene has CDR1 SGHVS and CDR2 FQNEAQ. There are 13 residues in the CDR3. Trimming took off 3 bases at V and 5 bases at J, with 10 bases between the two ends. V is TRBV7-8 and J is TRBJ2-5; D call uncertain. The source is a woman under 40 who had recovered from COVID-19. The sequencing sample was made of peripheral blood. CDR3 in amino acids: CASSFERSETQYF. CDR3 bases: TGTGCCAGCAGCTTTGAGAGGTCGGAGACCCAGTACTTC. Looking up the rest from reference TRBV7-8 and TRBJ2-5 gives the full variable domain: GAGVSQSPRYKVAKRGQDVALRCDPISGHVSLFWYQQALGQGPEFLTYFQNEAQLDKSGLPSDRFFAERPEGSVSTLKIQRTQQEDSAVYLCASSFERSETQYFGPGTRLLVL.